Listed below are T cell receptor beta chains from one sample, sequenced in a study of shared clonotypes between healthy human individuals. This table comes from immunoSEQ multiplex PCR, and its TCRdb copy is limited to in-frame clones, with some not included. The sample holds roughly 660,000 clones; 90% are singletons and the top ten take less than 40%. What was sequenced was memory CD8+ T cells from PBMCs. These receptors were collected from a man between 18 and 35 years old in good health. Some clones in this sample may be carry-over from other donors' samples. Each CDR3 is given with its conserved first and last residue. Fields, in order: V gene, clone size, J gene, D gene, CDR3 DNA, CDR3 protein. D genes are given only for firm matches. Rows may omit the clone size; those that give it use once, few, many or a size class.

TRBV6-6	.	TRBJ2-7	TRBD2	TGTGCCAGCAGTTTACGGCGGGAGCCGACCGAGCAGTACTTC	CASSLRREPTEQYF
TRBV9	.	TRBJ2-7	TRBD2	TGTGCCAGCAGCTCTAGCGGGAGCTCCTACGAGCAGTACTTC	CASSSSGSSYEQYF
TRBV10-3	.	TRBJ2-7	TRBD1	TGTGCCATCAGTACCCCAGGGGGTAGGGACGAGCAGTACTTC	CAISTPGGRDEQYF
TRBV19	.	TRBJ2-1	.	TGTGCCAGTAGTATCTACGCAACCTACAATGAGCAGTTCTTC	CASSIYATYNEQFF
TRBV4-2	.	TRBJ2-1	.	TGTGCCAGCAGGGGTGCATACAATGAGCAGTTCTTC	CASRGAYNEQFF
TRBV19	.	TRBJ2-1	.	TGTGCCAGTAGTATAGTGTATAGGGCGCAGCACCATGAGCAGTTCTTC	CASSIVYRAQHHEQFF
TRBV27	.	TRBJ1-5	.	TGTGCCAGCAGTTTATCGGCCAGGGATAGCAATCAGCCCCAGCATTTT	CASSLSARDSNQPQHF
TRBV4-1	.	TRBJ1-1	.	TGCGCCAGCAGCCAAGAAACATCGCGCCAGGGCACTGAAGCTTTCTTT	CASSQETSRQGTEAFF
TRBV5-6	.	TRBJ2-7	.	TGTGCCAGCAGCTTGGGGCCGACATACGAGCAGTACTTC	CASSLGPTYEQYF
TRBV7-9	few	TRBJ2-2	.	TGTGCCAGCAGCTTAGGTAGCGGGAACACCGGGGAGCTGTTTTTT	CASSLGSGNTGELFF
TRBV5-5	.	TRBJ1-2	.	TGTGCCAGCAGCTCCTTACCTACCCCCTATGGCTACACCTTC	CASSSLPTPYGYTF
TRBV21-1	.	TRBJ2-1	.	TGTGCCAGCACCTTAGGGCGGAGAAGCTCCGATGAGCAGTTCTTC	CASTLGRRSSDEQFF
TRBV5-4	.	TRBJ2-1	TRBD1	TGTGCCAGCAGCTTAGGGACAGGGGCGATGAATGAGCAGTTCTTC	CASSLGTGAMNEQFF
TRBV27	.	TRBJ2-7	TRBD2	TGTGCCAGCAGTTTATCCCTCGGGGCGGGAGGTTCCTACGAGCAGTACTTC	CASSLSLGAGGSYEQYF
TRBV25-1	.	TRBJ1-4	.	TGTGCCAGCAGTGCCCGACAGACAACTAATGAAAAACTGTTTTTT	CASSARQTTNEKLFF